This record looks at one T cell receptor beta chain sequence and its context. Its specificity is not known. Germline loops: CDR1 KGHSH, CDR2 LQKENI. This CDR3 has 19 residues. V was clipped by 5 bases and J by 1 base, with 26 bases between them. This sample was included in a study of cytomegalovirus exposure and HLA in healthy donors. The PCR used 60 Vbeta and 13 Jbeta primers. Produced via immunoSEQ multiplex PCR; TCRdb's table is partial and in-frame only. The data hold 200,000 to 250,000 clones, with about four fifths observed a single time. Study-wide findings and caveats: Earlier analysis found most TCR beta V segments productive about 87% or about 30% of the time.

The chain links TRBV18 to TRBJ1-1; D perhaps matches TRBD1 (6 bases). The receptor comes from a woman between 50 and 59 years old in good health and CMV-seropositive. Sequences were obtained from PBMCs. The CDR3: CASSSTGQSALGANTEAFF. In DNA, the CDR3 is TGTGCCAGCTCATCAACAGGACAGTCAGCCCTCGGTGCGAACACTGAAGCTTTCTTT.